This T cell receptor (beta chain) was found in a study of tumor-infiltrating lymphocytes in oesophageal squamous cell carcinoma. This clonotype was counted only a few times. TCRdb reanalysed the PCR reads using MiXCR and keeps one entry per CDR3 protein. The table shows 15,000 to 20,000 distinct CDR3 sequences, with less than 50% occurring only once. Looked up from germline, CDR1 is SEHNR and CDR2 is FQNEAQ (reference sequence). The length of the CDR3 is 15 residues. Deletions cut 5 bases from V and 3 bases from J, with 15 bases between. Material: normal esophageal tissue next to the tumor. The clonotype originates from a female donor with esophageal squamous cell carcinoma. The chain has TRBV7-9 and TRBJ2-3; possible D gene TRBD1, 6 bases. The CDR3 nucleotides read TGTGCCAGCAGCAAGCACAGGGACCGTACAGATACGCAGTATTTT. Translated: CASSKHRDRTDTQYF.